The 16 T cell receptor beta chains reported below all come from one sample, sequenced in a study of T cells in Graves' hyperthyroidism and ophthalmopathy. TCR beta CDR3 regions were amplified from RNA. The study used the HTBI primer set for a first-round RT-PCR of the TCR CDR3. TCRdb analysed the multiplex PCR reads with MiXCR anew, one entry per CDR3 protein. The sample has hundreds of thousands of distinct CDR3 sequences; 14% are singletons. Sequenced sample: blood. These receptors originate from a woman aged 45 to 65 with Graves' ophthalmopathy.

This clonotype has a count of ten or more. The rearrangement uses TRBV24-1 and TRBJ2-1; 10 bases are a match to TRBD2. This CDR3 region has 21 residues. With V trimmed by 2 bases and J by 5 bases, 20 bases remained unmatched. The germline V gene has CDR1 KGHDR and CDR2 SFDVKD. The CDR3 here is CATSDSRSSGSTPPTHNEQFF. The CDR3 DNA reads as TGTGCCACCAGTGATTCCCGGTCTAGCGGGAGTACCCCACCCACCCACAATGAGCAGTTCTTC.

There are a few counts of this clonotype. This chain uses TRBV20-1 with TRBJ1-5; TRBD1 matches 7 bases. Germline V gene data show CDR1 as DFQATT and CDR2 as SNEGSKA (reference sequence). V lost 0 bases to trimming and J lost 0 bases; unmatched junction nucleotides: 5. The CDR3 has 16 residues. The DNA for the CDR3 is TGCAGTGCTAGAGAGCAGGGGGGAAATAGCAATCAGCCCCAGCATTTT. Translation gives CSAREQGGNSNQPQHF.

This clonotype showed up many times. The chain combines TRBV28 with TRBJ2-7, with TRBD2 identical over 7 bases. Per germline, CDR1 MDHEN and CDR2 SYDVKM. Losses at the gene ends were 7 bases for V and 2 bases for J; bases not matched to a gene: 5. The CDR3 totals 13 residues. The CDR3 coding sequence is TGTGCCAGCAATCCGGGGGGAACCTACGAGCAGTACTTC. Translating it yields CASNPGGTYEQYF.

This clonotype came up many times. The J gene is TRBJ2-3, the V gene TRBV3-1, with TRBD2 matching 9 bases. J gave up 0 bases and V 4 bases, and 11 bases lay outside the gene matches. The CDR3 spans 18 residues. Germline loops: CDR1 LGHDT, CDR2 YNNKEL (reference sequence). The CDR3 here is CASSLNPGLAESTDTQYF. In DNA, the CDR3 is TGTGCCAGCAGCCTAAACCCGGGACTAGCAGAGAGCACAGATACGCAGTATTTT.

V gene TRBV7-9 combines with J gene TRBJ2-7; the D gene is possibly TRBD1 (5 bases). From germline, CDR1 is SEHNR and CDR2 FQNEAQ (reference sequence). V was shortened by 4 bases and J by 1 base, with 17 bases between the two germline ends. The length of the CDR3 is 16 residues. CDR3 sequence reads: CASSSLPRGTSYEQYF. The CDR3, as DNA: TGTGCCAGCAGCTCCCTTCCTAGGGGTACGTCCTACGAGCAGTACTTC.

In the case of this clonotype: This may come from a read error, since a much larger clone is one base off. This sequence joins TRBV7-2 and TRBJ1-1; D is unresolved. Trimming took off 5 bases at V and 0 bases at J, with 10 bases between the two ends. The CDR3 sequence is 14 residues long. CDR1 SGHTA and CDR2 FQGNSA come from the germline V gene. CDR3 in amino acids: CASSEQMMNTEAFF. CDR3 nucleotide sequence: TGTGCCAGCAGCGAACAGATGATGAACACTGAAGCTTTCTTT. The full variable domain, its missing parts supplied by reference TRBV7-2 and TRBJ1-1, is GAGVSQSPSNKVTEKGKDVELRCDPISGHTALYWYRQSLGQGLEFLIYFQGNSAPDKSGLPSDRFSAERTGGSVSTLTIQRTQQEDSAVYLCASSEQMMNTEAFFGQGTRLTVV.

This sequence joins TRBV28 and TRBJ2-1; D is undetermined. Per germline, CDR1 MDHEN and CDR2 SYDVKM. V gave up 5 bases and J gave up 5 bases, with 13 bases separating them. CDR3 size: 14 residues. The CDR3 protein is CASSAQLKHNEQFF. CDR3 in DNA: TGTGCCAGCAGTGCCCAACTTAAACACAATGAGCAGTTCTTC.

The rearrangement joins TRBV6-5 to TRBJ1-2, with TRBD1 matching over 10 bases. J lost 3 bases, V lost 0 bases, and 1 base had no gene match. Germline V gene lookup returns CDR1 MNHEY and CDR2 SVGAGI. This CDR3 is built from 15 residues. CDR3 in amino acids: CASSYSTGGYYGYTF. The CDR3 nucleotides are TGTGCCAGCAGTTACTCGACAGGGGGCTACTATGGCTACACCTTC.

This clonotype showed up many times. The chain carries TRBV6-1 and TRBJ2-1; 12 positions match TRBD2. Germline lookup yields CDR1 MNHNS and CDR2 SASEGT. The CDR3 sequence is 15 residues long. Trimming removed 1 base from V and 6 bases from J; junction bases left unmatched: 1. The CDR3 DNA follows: TGTGCCAGCAGTGAAGAGACTAGCGGGAGCAATGAGCAGTTCTTC. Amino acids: CASSEETSGSNEQFF.

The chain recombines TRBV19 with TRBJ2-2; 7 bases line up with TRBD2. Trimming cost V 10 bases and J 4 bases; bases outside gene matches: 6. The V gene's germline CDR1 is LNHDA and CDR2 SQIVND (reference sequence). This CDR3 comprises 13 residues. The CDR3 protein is CATREVGTGELFF. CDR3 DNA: TGTGCCACCCGGGAGGTGGGCACCGGGGAGCTGTTTTTT.

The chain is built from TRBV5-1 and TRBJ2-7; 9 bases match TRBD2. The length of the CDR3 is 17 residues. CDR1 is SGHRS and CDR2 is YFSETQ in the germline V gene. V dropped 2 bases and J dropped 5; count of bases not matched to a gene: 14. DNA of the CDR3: TGCGCCAGCAGCTTCAAGCGGGAGGACCCGATCGGCAACGAGCAGTACTTC. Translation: CASSFKREDPIGNEQYF. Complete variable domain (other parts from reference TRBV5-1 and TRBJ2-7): KAGVTQTPRYLIKTRGQQVTLSCSPISGHRSVSWYQQTPGQGLQFLFEYFSETQRNKGNFPGRFSGRQFSNSRSEMNVSTLELGDSALYLCASSFKREDPIGNEQYFGPGTRLTVT.

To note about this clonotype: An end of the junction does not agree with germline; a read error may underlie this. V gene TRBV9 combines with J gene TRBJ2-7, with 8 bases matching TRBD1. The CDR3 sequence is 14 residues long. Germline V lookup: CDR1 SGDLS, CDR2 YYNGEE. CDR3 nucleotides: TGCGCCAGCAGCGATAACAGGGGGGTCTACGAGCAGTACTTC. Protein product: CASSDNRGVYEQYF.

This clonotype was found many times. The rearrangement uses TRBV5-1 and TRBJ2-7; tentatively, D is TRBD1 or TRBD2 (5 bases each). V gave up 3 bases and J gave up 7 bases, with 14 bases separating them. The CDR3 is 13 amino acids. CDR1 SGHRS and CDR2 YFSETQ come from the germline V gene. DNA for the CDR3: TGCGCCAGCAGCTCCGGGACCATGGGGGAGCAGTACTTC. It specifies CASSSGTMGEQYF.

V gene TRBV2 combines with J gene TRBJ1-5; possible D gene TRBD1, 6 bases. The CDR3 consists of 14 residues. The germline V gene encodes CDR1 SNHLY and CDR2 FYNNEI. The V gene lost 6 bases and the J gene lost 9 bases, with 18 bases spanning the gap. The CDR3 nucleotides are TGTGCCAGCAGCCAAGGGGGAGCCCAATCGCCCCAGCATTTT. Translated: CASSQGGAQSPQHF.

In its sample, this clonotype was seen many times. This CDR3 is CASSLGLGTGSNQPQHF. The CDR3, as DNA: TGTGCCAGCAGCCTCGGACTAGGGACAGGGAGCAATCAGCCCCAGCATTTT. V is TRBV11-2 and J is TRBJ1-5; 9 positions match TRBD1. This CDR3 has 17 amino acids. V trimming: 5 bases; J trimming: 1 base; junction bases outside the gene matches: 9. In germline, CDR1 is SGHAT, CDR2 FQNNGV.

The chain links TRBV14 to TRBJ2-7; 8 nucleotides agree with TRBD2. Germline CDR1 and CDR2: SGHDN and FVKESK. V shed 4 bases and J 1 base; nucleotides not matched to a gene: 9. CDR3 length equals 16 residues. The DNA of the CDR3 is TGTGCCAGCAGCCCACGGGGGGGCCTTCATTCCTACGAGCAGTACTTC. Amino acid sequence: CASSPRGGLHSYEQYF.